By frequency in the sample, the clone carrying this T cell receptor (beta chain) is medium-sized. Having ophthalmopathy, the donors showed moderate-to-severe activity, CAS ≥3 and NOSPECS ≥4, with disease lasting under 3 months. This entry belongs to a study of Graves' ophthalmopathy and Graves' hyperthyroidism. Researchers took RNA transcripts and amplified TCR beta CDR3 regions from them. The workflow started with a first-round RT-PCR run with HTBI primers and then moved on to a second-round multiplex PCR. TCRdb redid the calling of the multiplex PCR reads with MiXCR, one entry per CDR3 protein. The sample holds around 660,000 distinct CDR3 sequences, roughly two fifths seen once. CDR1 is DFQATT and CDR2 is SNEGSKA in the germline V gene (reference sequence). Trimming left V 3 bases short and J 5 bases short, with 19 bases between. This CDR3 is built from 15 residues.

The TCR sequence derives from an adult man with Graves' ophthalmopathy. V usage is TRBV20-1 and J usage is TRBJ1-2; perhaps TRBD1 as D (5 bases). Sequencing was done on a sample of peripheral blood. Here the CDR3 DNA reads TGCAGTGCTAGTTCCTCGGGAGCAGGGAATTATGGCTACACCTTC. It is translated as CSASSSGAGNYGYTF.